This passage covers 31 T cell receptor beta chains from one sample sequenced in a study of blood T cells in healthy people across ages. Combining a sample-barcoded 5' primer with a J-beta primer mix, a second PCR ran for 7 to 11 cycles. In TCRdb, the 5' RACE reads were re-called with MiXCR into one record per CDR3 protein. The sample lists over 600,000 distinct CDR3 sequences, about 42% occurring once. Sequenced sample: blood. The source is an elderly man in good health.

This clonotype turned up a few times. The chain employs TRBV4-1 and TRBJ2-5; weak D call: TRBD2 (5 bases). The end of the DNA is better explained by TRBJ2-7, so the J call may be wrong. CDR3 length: 14 residues. Germline V gene sequence: CDR1 MGHRA, CDR2 YSYEKL. In DNA form, the CDR3 reads TGCGCCAGCAGCCAGGCCTCCAACGGGAACGAGCAGTACTTC. The encoded protein is CASSQASNGNEQYF.

The chain combines TRBV7-8 with TRBJ2-7, with a weak D call TRBD2 (6 bases). The V gene's germline CDR1 is SGHVS and CDR2 FQNEAQ. This CDR3 comprises 16 residues. Deletions cut 5 bases from V and 0 bases from J, with 17 bases between. The CDR3 region has the DNA TGTGCCAGCAGCGCGCGGCCGGCGGGGAGCTCCTACGAGCAGTACTTC. Translated, it gives CASSARPAGSSYEQYF.

The chain has TRBV14 and TRBJ2-5; either TRBD1 or TRBD2 may fit D (5 bases each). The J call may not be correct, given that the DNA end is closer to TRBJ2-7. CDR1 is SGHDN, CDR2 FVKESK, per germline. The CDR3 has 15 residues. CDR3 amino acids: CASSQPGRQAYEQYF. The CDR3 DNA is TGTGCCAGCAGCCAGCCGGGACGGCAAGCCTACGAGCAGTACTTC.

This clonotype was detected once. The rearrangement links TRBV13 to TRBJ2-7; 14 bases align to TRBD2. Trimming cost V 5 bases and J 1 base; bases outside gene matches: 7. There are 17 residues in the CDR3. Germline-derived CDR1 and CDR2 are PRHDT and FYEKMQ (reference sequence). The CDR3 sequence: CASSRGLAGDGSYEQYF. In DNA form, the CDR3 reads TGTGCCAGCAGCCGGGGACTAGCGGGAGATGGATCCTACGAGCAGTACTTC.

The chain recombines TRBV11-2 with TRBJ2-5; 9 bases align to TRBD2. Per the germline V gene, CDR1 is SGHAT and CDR2 is FQNNGV. J lost 3 bases, V lost 5 bases, and 10 bases had no gene match. CDR3 size: 16 residues. Here the CDR3 reads CASSALVGLAEETQYF. The CDR3 DNA reads as TGTGCCAGCAGCGCGTTAGTGGGACTAGCAGAAGAGACCCAGTACTTC.

The rearrangement links TRBV15 to TRBJ2-7; TRBD1 matches at 12 bases. Germline CDR1 and CDR2: LNHNV and YYDKDF (reference sequence). With V trimmed by 5 bases and J by 0 bases, 2 bases remained unmatched. The CDR3 contains 15 residues. Here the CDR3 reads CATSEGQGASYEQYF. Written as DNA, the CDR3 is TGTGCCACCAGCGAGGGACAGGGGGCCTCCTACGAGCAGTACTTC.

The chain carries TRBV20-1 and TRBJ2-3; 9 bases line up with TRBD2. CDR3 length equals 16 residues. Germline assignment: CDR1 DFQATT and CDR2 SNEGSKA (reference sequence). V dropped 6 bases and J dropped 2; count of bases not matched to a gene: 12. The CDR3 DNA follows: TGCAGTGCGTGGACTAGCGCTAATTTTAACACAGATACGCAGTATTTT. Translation gives CSAWTSANFNTDTQYF.

The rearrangement joins TRBV29-1 to TRBJ2-5, with TRBD2 matching 11 bases. CDR3 length equals 15 residues. The J segment lost 2 bases and the V segment lost 2 bases, leaving 4 bases of the junction unmatched. CDR1 and CDR2 (germline): SQVTM, ANQGSEA. In nucleotides, the CDR3 is TGCAGCGTTGAAACTAGCGGGAGTCGACAAGAGACCCAGTACTTC. As protein: CSVETSGSRQETQYF.

The chain uses TRBV13 and TRBJ2-1; D remains ambiguous. The last part of the DNA fits TRBJ2-7 better; the J call may be wrong. Germline V gene lookup returns CDR1 PRHDT and CDR2 FYEKMQ (reference sequence). This CDR3 spans 15 amino acids. In nucleotides, the CDR3 is TGTGCCAGCAGCTTAAGGCCCCATTCCGGGCACGAGCAGTACTTC. It is translated as CASSLRPHSGHEQYF.

This sequence joins TRBV6-5 and TRBJ2-5, with 7 positions matching TRBD2. V lost 7 bases and J lost 5; bases outside the gene matches: 7. This CDR3 has 13 amino acids. The germline V gene encodes CDR1 MNHEY and CDR2 SVGAGI. The CDR3 region is CASTPGGLETQYF. In DNA, the CDR3 is TGTGCCAGCACCCCGGGAGGTCTGGAGACCCAGTACTTC.

Notes on this clonotype: Its ends do not fully match the called genes, so a read error is possible. The chain recombines TRBV20-1 with TRBJ2-7; TRBD2 matches at 11 bases. CDR1 is DFQATT, CDR2 SNEGSKA, per germline (reference sequence). The CDR3 has 15 residues. CDR3 coding DNA: TGCAGTGCTCGAGACGGGACTAGCGGCCACCTGAAGCAGTACTTC. Translating it yields CSARDGTSGHLKQYF.

V is TRBV3-1 and J is TRBJ2-7; the D gene is possibly TRBD1 (6 bases). The DNA matches TRBJ2-5 better at its end, which makes the J call doubtful. The CDR3 loop spans 15 amino acids. Looked up from germline, CDR1 is LGHDT and CDR2 is YNNKEL (reference sequence). CDR3: CASSQDTAGVETQYF. The CDR3 nucleotides read TGTGCCAGCAGCCAAGACACGGCAGGGGTAGAGACCCAGTACTTC.

In its sample, this clonotype was seen many times. The chain uses TRBV3-1 and TRBJ2-7, with TRBD2 matching 10 bases. The V and J ends lost 4 bases and 2 bases, in that order; junction bases with no gene match: 14. The CDR3 extends over 18 amino acids. Germline lookup yields CDR1 LGHDT and CDR2 YNNKEL (reference sequence). The CDR3 loop reads CASSRYLGLAGEPYEQYF. As DNA, the CDR3 is TGTGCCAGCAGCCGCTACCTGGGGCTAGCGGGAGAGCCCTACGAGCAGTACTTC.

This clonotype occurred a few times. The V gene is TRBV10-3, the J gene TRBJ2-5, with D uncertain. Trimming cost V 10 bases and J 1 base, with 16 bases left between them. Germline V gives CDR1 ENHRY, CDR2 SYGVKD. The CDR3 length is 14 residues. The CDR3 protein is CASRDVAFQETQYF. The CDR3, as DNA: TGTGCCAGCAGAGATGTGGCGTTCCAAGAGACCCAGTACTTC.

Details on this clonotype: Since a much larger clone is just one base distant, this may be a read error. This chain links TRBV12-3 or TRBV12-4 with TRBJ2-3; 10 nucleotides agree with TRBD2. Unmatched junction bases numbered 12, after V lost 3 bases and J lost 3 bases. The CDR3 sequence is 18 residues long. The CDR3 spells CASSFSLAGRRITDTQYF. CDR3 coding DNA: TGTGCCAGCAGTTTCTCACTAGCGGGAAGACGCATTACAGATACGCAGTATTTT.

The V and J genes are TRBV29-1 and TRBJ2-2; 9 nucleotides align to TRBD1. This CDR3 is 14 amino acids long. Germline V gives CDR1 SQVTM, CDR2 ANQGSEA. V dropped 6 bases and J dropped 6; count of bases not matched to a gene: 8. The CDR3 protein is CSVRDRVNAGELFF. CDR3 bases: TGCAGCGTCCGGGACAGGGTAAACGCCGGGGAGCTGTTTTTT.

This rearrangement joins TRBV27 to TRBJ1-4; D is unresolved. The ends were cut back, 4 bases at V and 5 bases at J, with 11 bases in the middle. Germline V gene data show CDR1 as MNHEY and CDR2 as SMNVEV (reference sequence). This CDR3 is 14 amino acids long. The CDR3: CASSSRQTNEKLFF. The CDR3 DNA is TGTGCCAGCAGTTCCCGGCAGACAAATGAAAAACTGTTTTTT.

The gene calls are TRBV27 and TRBJ2-7; D gene uncertain. This CDR3 contains 15 residues. The V end was cut by 4 bases, the J end by 2 bases, with 15 bases between. In germline, CDR1 is MNHEY, CDR2 SMNVEV (reference sequence). The CDR3 protein is CASSSKSAFTYEQYF. The CDR3 DNA sequence: TGTGCCAGCAGTTCCAAATCAGCGTTTACCTACGAGCAGTACTTC.

V gene TRBV7-6 combines with J gene TRBJ2-2; 8 bases line up with TRBD2. This CDR3 is built from 14 residues. Germline-derived CDR1 and CDR2 are SGHVS and FNYEAQ. Trimming at V came to 2 bases and at J to 7 bases, leaving 3 bases not matched to a gene. The CDR3 DNA reads as TGTGCCAGCAGCTTACTAGCGGGTGACGGGGAGCTGTTTTTT. The encoded protein is CASSLLAGDGELFF.

J is TRBJ2-5 and V is TRBV29-1, with a possible D match to TRBD1 (6 bases). Germline CDR1 reads SQVTM; CDR2 reads ANQGSEA. Trimming shortened V by 2 bases and J by 11 bases, and 15 bases separated the two germline ends. The CDR3 is made up of 12 amino acids. The chain's CDR3 is CSVETTGNEQYF. The CDR3 bases are TGCAGCGTTGAAACTACAGGGAATGAGCAGTACTTC.

A single count supports this clonotype. This rearrangement joins TRBV7-8 to TRBJ2-7; 9 nucleotides agree with TRBD2. CDR1 is SGHVS, CDR2 FQNEAQ, per germline. V shed 5 bases, J shed 7 bases, and the junction held 15 bases outside the gene matches. CDR3 length equals 16 residues. The CDR3 loop reads CASSLSSGGRAGEQYF. In DNA, the CDR3 is TGTGCCAGCAGCCTCTCATCGGGCGGGAGGGCCGGGGAGCAGTACTTC.

V gene TRBV3-1 combines with J gene TRBJ2-7; D gene unclear. The V gene's germline CDR1 is LGHDT and CDR2 YNNKEL (reference sequence). V lost 0 bases and J 7 bases, leaving 22 bases between the germline ends. The CDR3 spans 17 residues. CDR3 residues: CASSQDPPESSYNEQYF. The CDR3 region has the DNA TGTGCCAGCAGCCAAGATCCGCCAGAAAGCTCCTACAATGAGCAGTACTTC.

On this clonotype itself: A much bigger clone sits one base away, suggesting this may be a read error. DNA of the CDR3: TGCGCCAGCAGCTTGGGGACAGGGGGCTGCGAGCAGTACTTC. Translation: CASSLGTGGCEQYF. The chain carries TRBV5-1 and TRBJ2-7, with TRBD1 matching 11 bases. The CDR3 sequence is 14 residues long. The ends lost 0 bases at V and 6 bases at J; junction bases unmatched: 2. CDR1 and CDR2 from the germline V gene are SGHRS and YFSETQ.

The rearrangement links TRBV7-2 to TRBJ2-5; tentative D call: TRBD1 (6 bases). The germline gives CDR1 SGHTA, CDR2 FQGNSA. CDR3 size: 14 residues. V lost 7 bases and J 5 bases, leaving 17 bases between the germline ends. CDR3 sequence (DNA): TGTGCCAGCACCGTGTCAGGGGCCGAGGAGACCCAGTACTTC. Its translation is CASTVSGAEETQYF.

The chain couples TRBV5-1 to TRBJ2-6, with D possibly called TRBD1 or TRBD2 (5 bases each). The V and J ends lost 0 bases and 8 bases respectively, with 12 bases between them. The CDR3 length is 15 residues. Germline loops: CDR1 SGHRS, CDR2 YFSETQ. This CDR3 is CASSLAGTATNVLTF. DNA for the CDR3: TGCGCCAGCAGCTTGGCCGGGACGGCCACCAACGTCCTGACTTTC.

The chain uses TRBV20-1 and TRBJ2-3; 7 nucleotides agree with TRBD1. The V segment lost 5 bases and the J segment 0 bases; nucleotides outside the gene matches: 5. Germline V gene lookup returns CDR1 DFQATT and CDR2 SNEGSKA (reference sequence). The CDR3 has 14 amino acids. In DNA, the CDR3 is TGCAGTGCTGTTACAGGGGTTAGCACAGATACGCAGTATTTT. Residues: CSAVTGVSTDTQYF.

This clonotype was recorded at least ten times. The chain links TRBV6-5 to TRBJ1-6, with 11 bases identical to TRBD1. CDR1 and CDR2 from the germline V gene are MNHEY and SVGAGI. This CDR3 has 14 residues. V lost 6 bases, J lost 9 bases, and 4 bases stayed unmatched. CDR3 residues: CASSPGQGVSPLHF. CDR3 nucleotide sequence: TGTGCCAGCAGCCCGGGACAGGGGGTTTCACCCCTCCACTTT.

The chain is built from TRBV7-9 and TRBJ2-1, with D possibly matching TRBD2 (6 bases). The germline V and J ends were trimmed by 4 bases and 5 bases, with 9 bases remaining between them. CDR1 and CDR2 from the germline V gene are SEHNR and FQNEAQ (reference sequence). This CDR3 is 13 amino acids long. This CDR3 is CASSWDLDNEQFF. The CDR3 nucleotides are TGTGCCAGCAGCTGGGACTTAGACAATGAGCAGTTCTTC. Full variable domain (remainder filled in from reference TRBV7-9 and TRBJ2-1): DTGVSQNPRHKITKRGQNVTFRCDPISEHNRLYWYRQTLGQGPEFLTYFQNEAQLEKSRLLSDRFSAERPKGSFSTLEIQRTEQGDSAMYLCASSWDLDNEQFFGPGTRLTVL.

The chain combines TRBV2 with TRBJ2-5; 10 positions agree with TRBD2. This CDR3 is 17 amino acids long. The germline V gene has CDR1 SNHLY and CDR2 FYNNEI. V shed 3 bases and J 3 bases; nucleotides not matched to a gene: 10. The CDR3 protein is CASSDRSQRGGKETQYF. CDR3 in DNA: TGTGCCAGCAGTGACAGAAGTCAGCGGGGGGGGAAAGAGACCCAGTACTTC.

The chain combines TRBV6-1 with TRBJ2-7, with a possible D match to TRBD2 (6 bases). Germline CDR1 MNHNS, CDR2 SASEGT. The CDR3 is 14 residues long. With 4 bases removed from V and 3 bases from J, the gap between germline ends came to 13 bases. The CDR3 is CASSVAGGFYEQYF. The CDR3 DNA follows: TGTGCCAGCAGTGTAGCCGGGGGATTCTACGAGCAGTACTTC.

The V gene is TRBV5-1, the J gene TRBJ1-1; D unclear. The CDR3 is 14 amino acids. Between the trimmed V and J ends, which lost 4 bases and 3 bases, there was a span of 13 bases. CDR1 is SGHRS, CDR2 YFSETQ, per germline. The CDR3 is CASSGRTGDTEAFF. The CDR3 DNA sequence: TGCGCCAGCAGCGGACGGACTGGTGACACTGAAGCTTTCTTT.